This TCR beta chain was recorded in a study of blood T cell repertoires in COVID-19 (dated by TCRdb to the early 2020s). Notes on the research overall: The collaborator samples originated in the United States, Italy and Spain and spanned the acute and convalescent phases of COVID-19. The dataset comprised deeply sampled blood TCRbeta repertoires from subjects exposed to, actively infected with, or recovered from COVID-19. The material from the prospective study consisted of cDNA or gDNA derived from T cells, B-cell-depleted T cells, or PBMCs. Samples came from the ongoing ImmuneRACE study (first 160 participants) plus 1,254 subjects from 6 global collaborators. HLA class I and class II types, where available, came from metadata supplied by the sample provider rather than from assay-based typing. The repertoires were released in a freely available public database meant as a resource for research on the immune response to SARS-CoV-2. Nearly every sample came with metadata listing a de-identified subject ID, COVID-19 status, age in years and sex. Paper-wide results and their limitations: How much clinical and demographic metadata was included differed by source and by participant, and the metadata was provided uncurated.

Another Seattle source contributed samples from volunteer blood donors who had recovered from COVID-19. The collaborating institutions used their own protocols to collect whole blood in K2EDTA tubes. For TCRbeta analysis, collaborators shipped samples in one of three forms: frozen whole blood, isolated PBMCs, or DNA extracted from either of those sample types. TCRbeta CDR3 regions were amplified from genomic DNA by means of the immunoSEQ Assay, a bias-controlled multiplex PCR. The study's processing was this. The number of nucleated cells in each sample was estimated from the amplification of reference gene primers within the assay. To quantify the absolute abundance of each unique TCRbeta CDR3 rearrangement, sequence reads were collapsed and filtered. For each sample, productive Simpson clonality was calculated as the square root of Simpson's diversity index over productive rearrangements. In TCRdb, the immuneACCESS table is reduced to in-frame sequences with V and J assigned. These tables do not hold every clone; where another copy was compared, an unresolved V gene accounts for under half, and the others remain unexplained. The V and J calls and clone size come from that table; D and trimming were worked out from the DNA. In this sample the table shows around 250,000 clones, roughly 85% of which occur a single time. Over 2% of the sample belongs to the ten largest clones.

V is shortened by 5 bases, J by 7 bases, and the region joining them spans 15 bases. Taken from cysteine to phenylalanine, the CDR3 has 13 residues. The CDR3 DNA has 39 bases and is translated from base 1. From a lookup of the germline V gene, CDR1 and CDR2 are LGHNA and YSLEER. With regard to this clone: Its specific antigen is unknown. No qualities accompany the bases; no much larger clone lies one base away.

The clonotype originates from a young man who had recovered from COVID-19. This chain is built from TRBV4-3 and TRBJ2-7, and TRBD2 may be the D gene, going by 7 matching bases. Sequenced sample: peripheral blood. The nucleotide sequence reads TGCGCCAGCAGCTCACGGGGGGCCAGGGAGCAGTACTTC. Protein translation: CASSSRGAREQYF.